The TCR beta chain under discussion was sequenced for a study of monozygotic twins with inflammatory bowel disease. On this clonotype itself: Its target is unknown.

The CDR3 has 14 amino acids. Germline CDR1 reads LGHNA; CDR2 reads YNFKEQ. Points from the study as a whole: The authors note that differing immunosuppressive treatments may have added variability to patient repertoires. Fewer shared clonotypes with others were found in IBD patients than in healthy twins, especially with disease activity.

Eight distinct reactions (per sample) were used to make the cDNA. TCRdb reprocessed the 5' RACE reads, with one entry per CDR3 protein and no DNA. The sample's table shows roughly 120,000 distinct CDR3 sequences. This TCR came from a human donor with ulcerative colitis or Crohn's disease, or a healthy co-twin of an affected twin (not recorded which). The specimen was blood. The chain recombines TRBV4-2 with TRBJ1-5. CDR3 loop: CASSQDSGTRPQHF.